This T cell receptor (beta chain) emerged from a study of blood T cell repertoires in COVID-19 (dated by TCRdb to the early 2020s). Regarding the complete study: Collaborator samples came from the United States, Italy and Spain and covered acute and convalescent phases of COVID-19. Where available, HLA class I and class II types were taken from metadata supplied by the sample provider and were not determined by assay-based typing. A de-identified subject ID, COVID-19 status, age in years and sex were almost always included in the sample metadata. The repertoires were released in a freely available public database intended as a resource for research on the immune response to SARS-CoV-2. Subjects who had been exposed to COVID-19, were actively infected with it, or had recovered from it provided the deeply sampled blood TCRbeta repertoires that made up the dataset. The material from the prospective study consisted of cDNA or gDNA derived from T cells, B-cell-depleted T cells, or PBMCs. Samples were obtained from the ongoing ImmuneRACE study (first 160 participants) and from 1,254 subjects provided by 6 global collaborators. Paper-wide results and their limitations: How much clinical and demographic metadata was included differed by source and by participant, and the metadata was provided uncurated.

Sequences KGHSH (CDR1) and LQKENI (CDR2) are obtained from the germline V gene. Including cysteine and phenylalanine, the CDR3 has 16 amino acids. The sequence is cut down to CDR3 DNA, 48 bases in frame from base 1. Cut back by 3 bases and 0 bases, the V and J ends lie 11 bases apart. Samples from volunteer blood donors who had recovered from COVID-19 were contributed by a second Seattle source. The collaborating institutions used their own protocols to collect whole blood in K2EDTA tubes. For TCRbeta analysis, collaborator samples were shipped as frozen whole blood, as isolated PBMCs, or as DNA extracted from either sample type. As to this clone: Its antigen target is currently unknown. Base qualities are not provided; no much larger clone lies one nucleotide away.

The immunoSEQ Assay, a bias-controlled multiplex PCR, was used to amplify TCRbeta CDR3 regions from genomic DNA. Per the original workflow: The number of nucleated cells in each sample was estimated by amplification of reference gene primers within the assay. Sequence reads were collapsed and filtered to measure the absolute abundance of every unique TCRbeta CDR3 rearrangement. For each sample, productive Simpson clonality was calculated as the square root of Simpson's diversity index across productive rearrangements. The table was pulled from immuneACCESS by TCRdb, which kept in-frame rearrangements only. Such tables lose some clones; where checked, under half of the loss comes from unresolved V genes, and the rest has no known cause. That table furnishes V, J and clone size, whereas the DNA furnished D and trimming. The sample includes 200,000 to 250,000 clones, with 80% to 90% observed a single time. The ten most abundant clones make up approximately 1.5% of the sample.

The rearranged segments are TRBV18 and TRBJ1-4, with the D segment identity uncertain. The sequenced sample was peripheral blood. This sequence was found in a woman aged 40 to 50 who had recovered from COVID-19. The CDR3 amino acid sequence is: CASSPSTAATNEKLFF. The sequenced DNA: TGTGCCAGCTCACCGTCAACAGCTGCAACTAATGAAAAACTGTTTTTT.